Listed here are 28 T cell receptor beta chains from one sample, sequenced in a study of monozygotic twins with inflammatory bowel disease. TCRdb re-called the 5' RACE reads; every CDR3 protein appears as one record, without DNA. The sample data list 420,000 or so distinct CDR3 sequences. Sequencing was carried out using blood. These receptor sequences come from a human donor with ulcerative colitis or Crohn's disease, or a healthy co-twin of an affected twin (not recorded which).

The V and J genes are TRBV20-1 and TRBJ2-1. The CDR3 sequence is 15 residues long. Germline CDR1 and CDR2: DFQATT and SNEGSKA (reference sequence). CDR3 amino acids: CSANRIEGSYNEQFF.

This chain uses TRBV6-5 with TRBJ2-7. CDR3 length equals 14 residues. The germline gives CDR1 MNHEY, CDR2 SVGAGI. The CDR3 protein is CASSYSNSYYEQYF.

The rearrangement joins TRBV5-1 to TRBJ1-3; without DNA, the TCRdb call of TRBD1 cannot be checked. Looked up from germline, CDR1 is SGHRS and CDR2 is YFSETQ. The CDR3 contains 19 residues. CDR3: CASSLAPRGGRASGNTIYF.

The V gene is TRBV6-5, the J gene TRBJ1-4; TCRdb names TRBD1, which stays unverified in the absence of DNA. The CDR3 is made up of 14 amino acids. Looked up from germline, CDR1 is MNHEY and CDR2 is SVGAGI. The CDR3 reads CASSSGSTNEKLFF.

This sequence joins TRBV7-2 and TRBJ1-1. This CDR3 comprises 15 residues. Per germline, CDR1 SGHTA and CDR2 FQGNSA. CDR3 residues: CASSLTGNEGTEAFF.

This sequence joins TRBV7-8 and TRBJ2-2; as DNA is missing, the TRBD1 call by TCRdb cannot be tested. The CDR3 has 16 amino acids. Per germline, CDR1 SGHVS and CDR2 FQNEAQ. CDR3 region: CASSGPQALNTGELFF.

This sequence joins TRBV5-1 and TRBJ1-3; TCRdb indicates TRBD1, and absent DNA this call remains unverified. Germline CDR1 reads SGHRS; CDR2 reads YFSETQ. This CDR3 spans 18 amino acids. This chain's CDR3 is CASSPGLLSSGSGNTIYF.

The chain couples TRBV6-5 to TRBJ2-1; TCRdb's D gene call, TRBD2, goes unchecked for lack of DNA. The CDR3 runs to 15 residues. Germline V lookup: CDR1 MNHEY, CDR2 SVGAGI. Here the CDR3 reads CASTLLTSGLGEQFF.

The V gene is TRBV7-9, the J gene TRBJ1-1. The germline V gene has CDR1 SEHNR and CDR2 FQNEAQ (reference sequence). The CDR3 spans 13 residues. The CDR3 here is CASSLVGGVGAFF.

The rearrangement joins TRBV25-1 to TRBJ1-6. The length of the CDR3 is 14 residues. CDR1 is MGHDK, CDR2 SYGVNS, per germline. CDR3: CASRDLHKNSPLHF.

This rearrangement joins TRBV29-1 to TRBJ2-1; TCRdb indicates TRBD1, and absent DNA this call remains unverified. The CDR3 is 15 amino acids. In germline, CDR1 is SQVTM, CDR2 ANQGSEA. The CDR3 loop is CSVDLGTLTRNEQFF.

This sequence joins TRBV5-1 and TRBJ2-3; TCRdb's D call, TRBD2, is unchecked because there is no DNA. Germline CDR1 SGHRS, CDR2 YFSETQ. The length of the CDR3 is 15 residues. The CDR3 sequence is CASSQQGVVTDTQYF.

V is TRBV18 and J is TRBJ1-5. Germline CDR1 is KGHSH and CDR2 is LQKENI. The length of the CDR3 is 14 residues. CDR3 sequence reads: CASSPSGVGQPQHF.

CDR3 in amino acids: CASSLEGAETDTQYF. This chain joins TRBV7-9 and TRBJ2-3; TCRdb gives TRBD1 as the D gene, but with no DNA this cannot be confirmed. In germline, CDR1 is SEHNR, CDR2 FQNEAQ (reference sequence). The CDR3 loop spans 15 amino acids.

The chain joins TRBV20-1 to TRBJ2-5; TCRdb gives TRBD2 as the D gene, but with no DNA this cannot be confirmed. This CDR3 has 13 residues. Per germline, CDR1 DFQATT and CDR2 SNEGSKA (reference sequence). CDR3 protein: CSAMRGGQETQYF.

The chain employs TRBV5-5 and TRBJ2-1; TCRdb indicates TRBD2, and absent DNA this call remains unverified. CDR1 SGHKS and CDR2 YYEKEE come from the germline V gene (reference sequence). CDR3 length equals 16 residues. The CDR3 reads CASSLTSGRGPDEQFF.

The rearrangement uses TRBV12-3 or TRBV12-4 and TRBJ1-3; without DNA, the TCRdb call of TRBD1 cannot be checked. The CDR3 is 15 amino acids. CDR3 loop: CASSLTGGSGNTIYF.

The chain employs TRBV7-2 and TRBJ2-5; the D call of TRBD1 rests on TCRdb alone, since no DNA is present to check it. Germline V gene lookup returns CDR1 SGHTA and CDR2 FQGNSA. CDR3 length equals 14 residues. CDR3 protein: CASSLTTVQETQYF.

The rearrangement joins TRBV2 to TRBJ2-1; TCRdb indicates TRBD1, and absent DNA this call remains unverified. Germline assignment: CDR1 SNHLY and CDR2 FYNNEI. The CDR3 contains 18 residues. The CDR3 protein is CASRVPIPGDRGYNEQFF. Full variable domain (missing parts from reference TRBV2 and TRBJ2-1): EPEVTQTPSHQVTQMGQEVILRCVPISNHLYFYWYRQILGQKVEFLVSFYNNEISEKSEIFDDQFSVERPDGSNFTLKIRSTKLEDSAMYFCASRVPIPGDRGYNEQFFGPGTRLTVL.

The chain carries TRBV5-1 and TRBJ2-7; TCRdb designates TRBD2, a call that cannot be tested without DNA. CDR3 length equals 14 residues. The germline V gene has CDR1 SGHRS and CDR2 YFSETQ. The CDR3 sequence: CASSLLAPSDEQYF. Using reference TRBV5-1 and TRBJ2-7 for the parts outside the CDR3, the full variable domain is KAGVTQTPRYLIKTRGQQVTLSCSPISGHRSVSWYQQTPGQGLQFLFEYFSETQRNKGNFPGRFSGRQFSNSRSEMNVSTLELGDSALYLCASSLLAPSDEQYFGPGTRLTVT.

The V gene is TRBV5-1, the J gene TRBJ2-7; TCRdb reports TRBD2, a call that lacks DNA to check it against. CDR1 SGHRS and CDR2 YFSETQ come from the germline V gene. The length of the CDR3 is 18 residues. The CDR3 region is CASSLGQRLAGGPAEQYF.

The chain joins TRBV7-8 to TRBJ2-7. Germline-derived CDR1 and CDR2 are SGHVS and FQNEAQ. There are 15 residues in the CDR3. CDR3 loop: CASSSHGMSSYEQYF. The full variable domain, its missing parts supplied by reference TRBV7-8 and TRBJ2-7, is GAGVSQSPRYKVAKRGQDVALRCDPISGHVSLFWYQQALGQGPEFLTYFQNEAQLDKSGLPSDRFFAERPEGSVSTLKIQRTQQEDSAVYLCASSSHGMSSYEQYFGPGTRLTVT.

This sequence joins TRBV25-1 and TRBJ2-1; TCRdb selects TRBD2, and the lack of DNA leaves this call unchecked. This CDR3 spans 16 amino acids. CDR1 and CDR2 from the germline V gene are MGHDK and SYGVNS. The CDR3 protein is CASSDYVTSGYNEQFF.

The chain combines TRBV6-6 with TRBJ2-2. Germline V gene sequence: CDR1 MNHNY, CDR2 SVGAGI (reference sequence). The CDR3 has 13 amino acids. This CDR3 reads CASLTINTGELFF.

The chain couples TRBV5-4 to TRBJ2-1. The CDR3 is made up of 13 amino acids. Germline CDR1 is SGHNT and CDR2 is YYREEE (reference sequence). CDR3 residues: CASSLYGDNEQFF.

This chain joins TRBV7-9 and TRBJ2-1. The CDR3 consists of 15 residues. Germline CDR1 and CDR2: SEHNR and FQNEAQ (reference sequence). CDR3: CASSLGRVPYNEQFF.

The V and J genes are TRBV7-2 and TRBJ1-2; checking the TCRdb D call of TRBD1 is not possible without DNA. Germline V gene sequence: CDR1 SGHTA, CDR2 FQGNSA. CDR3 length: 15 amino acids. CDR3 in amino acids: CAGSLVTGGVYGYTF. Full variable domain (missing parts from reference TRBV7-2 and TRBJ1-2): GAGVSQSPSNKVTEKGKDVELRCDPISGHTALYWYRQSLGQGLEFLIYFQGNSAPDKSGLPSDRFSAERTGGSVSTLTIQRTQQEDSAVYLCAGSLVTGGVYGYTFGSGTRLTVV.

The J gene is TRBJ2-3, the V gene TRBV5-1; TCRdb picks TRBD1, but there is no DNA to check that call. CDR3 length: 15 residues. Germline V gives CDR1 SGHRS, CDR2 YFSETQ. CDR3 residues: CASRWDSTSTDTQYF. Full variable domain (missing parts from reference TRBV5-1 and TRBJ2-3): KAGVTQTPRYLIKTRGQQVTLSCSPISGHRSVSWYQQTPGQGLQFLFEYFSETQRNKGNFPGRFSGRQFSNSRSEMNVSTLELGDSALYLCASRWDSTSTDTQYFGPGTRLTVL.